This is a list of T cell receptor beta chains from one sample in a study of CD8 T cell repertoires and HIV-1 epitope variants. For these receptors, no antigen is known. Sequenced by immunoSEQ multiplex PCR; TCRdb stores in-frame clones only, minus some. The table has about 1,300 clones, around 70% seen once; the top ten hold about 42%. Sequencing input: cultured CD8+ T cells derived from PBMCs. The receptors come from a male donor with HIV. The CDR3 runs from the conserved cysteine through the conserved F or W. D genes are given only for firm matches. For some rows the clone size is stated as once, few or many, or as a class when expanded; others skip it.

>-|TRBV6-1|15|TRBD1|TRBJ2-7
CASRMDRGPSYEQYF
TGTGCCAGCAGGATGGACAGGGGGCCCTCCTACGAGCAGTACTTC
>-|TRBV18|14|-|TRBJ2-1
CASSPETNYNEQFF
TGTGCCAGCTCACCCGAGACAAACTACAATGAGCAGTTCTTC
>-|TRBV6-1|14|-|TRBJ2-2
CASSELRDTGELFF
TGTGCCAGCAGTGAACTTCGGGACACCGGGGAGCTGTTTTTT
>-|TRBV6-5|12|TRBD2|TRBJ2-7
CASSYGGGEQYF
TGTGCCAGCAGTTACGGGGGGGGCGAGCAGTACTTC
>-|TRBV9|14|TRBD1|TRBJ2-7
CASSETGVLGEQYF
TGTGCCAGCAGCGAGACAGGGGTCTTGGGGGAGCAGTACTTC
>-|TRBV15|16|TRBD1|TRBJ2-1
CATSITTGVVDNEQFF
TGTGCCACCAGCATTACGACAGGGGTTGTGGACAATGAGCAGTTCTTC
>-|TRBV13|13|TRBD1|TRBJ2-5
CASSLGTGETQYF
TGTGCCAGCAGCTTGGGGACAGGAGAGACCCAGTACTTC
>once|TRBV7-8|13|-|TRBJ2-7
CASSLTGTYEQYF
TGTGCCAGCAGCTTAACCGGGACCTACGAGCAGTACTTC
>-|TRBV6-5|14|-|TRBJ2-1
CASSYTRSGNEQFF
TGTGCCAGCAGTTACACTAGATCCGGCAATGAGCAGTTCTTC
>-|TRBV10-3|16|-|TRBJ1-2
CAISPQLGEGVNGYTF
TGTGCCATCAGTCCTCAACTCGGAGAGGGGGTAAATGGCTACACCTTC
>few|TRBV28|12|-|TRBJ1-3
CASRESGNTIYF
TGTGCCAGCCGAGAGTCTGGAAACACCATATATTTT
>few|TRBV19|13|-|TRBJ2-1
CASSHGGLNEQFF
TGTGCCAGTAGTCACGGGGGCCTCAATGAGCAGTTCTTC
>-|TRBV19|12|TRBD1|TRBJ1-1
CASSVGTVEAFF
TGTGCCAGTAGTGTCGGGACAGTAGAAGCTTTCTTT
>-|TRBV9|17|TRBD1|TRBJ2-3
CASSAIQGPPFTDTQYF
TGTGCCAGCAGCGCCATACAGGGGCCTCCCTTCACAGATACGCAGTATTTT
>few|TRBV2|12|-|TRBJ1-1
CASSEWGTEAFF
TGTGCCAGCAGTGAATGGGGAACTGAAGCTTTCTTT
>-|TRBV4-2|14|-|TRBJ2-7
CASSQDGTLYEQYF
TGTGCCAGCAGCCAAGATGGGACACTCTACGAGCAGTACTTC
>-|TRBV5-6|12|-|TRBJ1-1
CASSLGDTEAFF
TGTGCCAGCAGCTTGGGAGACACTGAAGCTTTCTTT
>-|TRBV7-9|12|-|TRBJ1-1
CASSLDKLEAFF
TGTGCCAGCAGCTTAGATAAGCTTGAAGCTTTCTTT
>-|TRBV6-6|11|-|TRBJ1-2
CASSTAYGYTF
TGTGCCAGCAGTACAGCATATGGCTACACCTTC
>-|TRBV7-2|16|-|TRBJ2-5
CASSLATGLGQETQYF
TGTGCCAGCAGCTTAGCGACAGGCCTAGGTCAAGAGACCCAGTACTTC
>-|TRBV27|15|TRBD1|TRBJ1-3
CASSQQGAAGNTIYF
TGTGCCAGCAGTCAACAGGGGGCAGCTGGAAACACCATATATTTT
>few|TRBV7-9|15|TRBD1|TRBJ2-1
CASSPDRGSDNEQFF
TGTGCCAGCAGCCCCGACAGGGGATCTGATAATGAGCAGTTCTTC
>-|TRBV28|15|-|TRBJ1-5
CASSFAGPPNQPQHF
TGTGCCAGCAGTTTTGCAGGGCCCCCAAATCAGCCCCAGCATTTT
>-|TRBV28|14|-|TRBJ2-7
CASSLLLISYEQYF
TGTGCCAGCAGTCTTCTCTTGATCTCCTACGAGCAGTACTTC
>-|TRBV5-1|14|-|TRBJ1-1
CASSFGWENTEAFF
TGCGCCAGCAGCTTTGGGTGGGAGAACACTGAAGCTTTCTTT
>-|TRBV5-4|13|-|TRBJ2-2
CASSLVDTGELFF
TGTGCCAGCAGCTTGGTCGACACCGGGGAGCTGTTTTTT
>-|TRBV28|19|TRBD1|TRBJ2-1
CASSETTGDGGSSYNEQFF
TGTGCCAGCAGCGAAACGACAGGGGACGGGGGTAGCTCCTACAATGAGCAGTTCTTC